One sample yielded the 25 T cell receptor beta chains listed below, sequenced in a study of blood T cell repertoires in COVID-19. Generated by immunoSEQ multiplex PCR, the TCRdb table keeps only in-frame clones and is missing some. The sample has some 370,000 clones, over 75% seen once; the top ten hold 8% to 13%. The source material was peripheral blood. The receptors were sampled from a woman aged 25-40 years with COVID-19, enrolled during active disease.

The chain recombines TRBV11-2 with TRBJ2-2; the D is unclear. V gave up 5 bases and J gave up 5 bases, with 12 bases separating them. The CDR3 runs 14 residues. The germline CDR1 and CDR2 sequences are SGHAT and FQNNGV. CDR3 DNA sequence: TGTGCCAGCAGCCCGAACAGATCTACCGGGGAGCTGTTTTTT. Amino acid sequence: CASSPNRSTGELFF.

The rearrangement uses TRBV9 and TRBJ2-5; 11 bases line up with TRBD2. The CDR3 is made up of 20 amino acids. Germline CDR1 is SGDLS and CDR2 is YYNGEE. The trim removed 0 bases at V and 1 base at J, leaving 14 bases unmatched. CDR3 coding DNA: TGTGCCAGCAGCGTAGCTACTGGTAGCGGGAGGGCCTGGGGCCAAGAGACCCAGTACTTC. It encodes CASSVATGSGRAWGQETQYF.

CDR3 sequence reads: CASSPTSSTGGYTF. The CDR3 coding sequence is TGTGCCAGCAGCCCGACTTCTTCGACGGGGGGCTACACCTTC. The rearrangement links TRBV7-6 to TRBJ1-2; D remains ambiguous. Trimming took off 5 bases at V and 8 bases at J, with 18 bases between the two ends. Germline values: CDR1 SGHVS, CDR2 FNYEAQ. The CDR3 loop spans 14 amino acids.

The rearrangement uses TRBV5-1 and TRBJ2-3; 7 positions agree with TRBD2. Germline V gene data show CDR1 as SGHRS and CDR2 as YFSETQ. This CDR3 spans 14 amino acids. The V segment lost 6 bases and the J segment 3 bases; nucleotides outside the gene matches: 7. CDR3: CASTMAGDTDTQYF. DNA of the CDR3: TGCGCCAGCACCATGGCGGGAGATACAGATACGCAGTATTTT. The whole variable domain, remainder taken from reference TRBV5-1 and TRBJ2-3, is KAGVTQTPRYLIKTRGQQVTLSCSPISGHRSVSWYQQTPGQGLQFLFEYFSETQRNKGNFPGRFSGRQFSNSRSEMNVSTLELGDSALYLCASTMAGDTDTQYFGPGTRLTVL.

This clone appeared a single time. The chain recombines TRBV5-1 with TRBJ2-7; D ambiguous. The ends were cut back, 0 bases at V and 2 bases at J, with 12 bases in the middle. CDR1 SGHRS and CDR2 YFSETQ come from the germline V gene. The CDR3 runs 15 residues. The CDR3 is CASSLVGTPAYEQYF. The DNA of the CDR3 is TGCGCCAGCAGCTTGGTCGGTACCCCCGCCTACGAGCAGTACTTC.

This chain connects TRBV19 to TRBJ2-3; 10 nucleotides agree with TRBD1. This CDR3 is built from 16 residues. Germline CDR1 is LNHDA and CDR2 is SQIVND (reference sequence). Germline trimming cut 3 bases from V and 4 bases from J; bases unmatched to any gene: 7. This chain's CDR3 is CASSIQTGGRADTQYF. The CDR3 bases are TGTGCCAGTAGTATCCAGACAGGGGGCCGGGCAGATACGCAGTATTTT.

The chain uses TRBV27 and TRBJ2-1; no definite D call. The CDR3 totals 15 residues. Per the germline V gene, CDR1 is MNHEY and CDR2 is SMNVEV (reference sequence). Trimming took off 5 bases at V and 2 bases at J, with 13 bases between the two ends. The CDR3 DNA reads TGTGCCAGCAGTCGTGACGAGGTAGCCTACAATGAGCAGTTCTTC. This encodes CASSRDEVAYNEQFF.

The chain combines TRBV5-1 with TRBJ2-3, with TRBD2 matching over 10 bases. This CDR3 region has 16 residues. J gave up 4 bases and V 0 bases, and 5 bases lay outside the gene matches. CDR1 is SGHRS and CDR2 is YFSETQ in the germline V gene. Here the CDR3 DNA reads TGCGCCAGCAGCTTGGCCCTAGCGGGAGCTGCAGATACGCAGTATTTT. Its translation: CASSLALAGAADTQYF.

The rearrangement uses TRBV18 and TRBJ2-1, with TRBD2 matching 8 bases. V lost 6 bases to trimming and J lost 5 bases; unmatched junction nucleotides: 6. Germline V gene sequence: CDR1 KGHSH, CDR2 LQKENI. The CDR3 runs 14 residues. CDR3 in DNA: TGTGCCAGCTCCCCTAGCGGGCGTGACAATGAGCAGTTCTTC. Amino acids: CASSPSGRDNEQFF.

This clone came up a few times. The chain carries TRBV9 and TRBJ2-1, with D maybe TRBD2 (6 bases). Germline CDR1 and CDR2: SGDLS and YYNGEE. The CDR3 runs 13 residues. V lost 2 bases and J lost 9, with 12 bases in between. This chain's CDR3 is CASSVDTGGEQFF. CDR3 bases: TGTGCCAGCAGCGTTGACACCGGGGGTGAGCAGTTCTTC.

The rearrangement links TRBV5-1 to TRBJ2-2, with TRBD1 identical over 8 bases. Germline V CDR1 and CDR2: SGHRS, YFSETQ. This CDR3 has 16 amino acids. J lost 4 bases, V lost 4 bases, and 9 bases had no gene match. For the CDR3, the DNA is TGCGCCAGCAGCGCATCGGACAGGGATGGCACCGGGGAGCTGTTTTTT. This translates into CASSASDRDGTGELFF.

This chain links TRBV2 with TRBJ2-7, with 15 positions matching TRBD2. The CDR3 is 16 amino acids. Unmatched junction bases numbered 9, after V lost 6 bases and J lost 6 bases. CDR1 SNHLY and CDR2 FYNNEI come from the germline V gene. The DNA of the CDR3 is TGTGCCAGCAGCGACGGACTAGCGGGAGGGCCGGTCGAGCAGTACTTC. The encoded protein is CASSDGLAGGPVEQYF.

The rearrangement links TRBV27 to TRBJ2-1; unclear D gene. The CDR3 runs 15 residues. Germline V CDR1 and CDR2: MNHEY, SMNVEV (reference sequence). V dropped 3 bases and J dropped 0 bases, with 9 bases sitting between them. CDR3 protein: CASSFFGLSYNEQFF. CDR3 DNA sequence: TGTGCCAGCAGTTTTTTCGGTCTCTCCTACAATGAGCAGTTCTTC.

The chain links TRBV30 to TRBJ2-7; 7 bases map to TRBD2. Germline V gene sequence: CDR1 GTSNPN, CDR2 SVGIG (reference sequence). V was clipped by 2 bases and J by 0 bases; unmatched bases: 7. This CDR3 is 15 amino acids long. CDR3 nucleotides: TGTGCCTGGAGTACCCGACTAGCCGTCTCCTACGAGCAGTACTTC. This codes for CAWSTRLAVSYEQYF. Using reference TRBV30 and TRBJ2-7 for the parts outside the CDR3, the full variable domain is SQTIHQWPATLVQPVGSPLSLECTVEGTSNPNLYWYRQAAGRGLQLLFYSVGIGQISSEVPQNLSASRPQDRQFILSSKKLLLSDSGFYLCAWSTRLAVSYEQYFGPGTRLTVT.

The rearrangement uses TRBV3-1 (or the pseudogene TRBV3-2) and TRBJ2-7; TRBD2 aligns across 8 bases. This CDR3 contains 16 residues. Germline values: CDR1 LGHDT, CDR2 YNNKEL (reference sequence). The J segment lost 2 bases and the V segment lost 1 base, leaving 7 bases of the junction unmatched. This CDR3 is CASSQGASGFTYEQYF. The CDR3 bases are TGTGCCAGCAGCCAAGGGGCTAGCGGGTTTACCTACGAGCAGTACTTC.

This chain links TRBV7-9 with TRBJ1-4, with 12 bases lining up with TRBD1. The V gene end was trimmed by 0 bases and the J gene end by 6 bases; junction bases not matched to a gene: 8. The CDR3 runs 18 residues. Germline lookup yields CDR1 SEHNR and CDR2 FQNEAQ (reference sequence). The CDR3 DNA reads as TGTGCCAGCAGCTTAGCGCGGGACAGGGGGCGCTTGGATGAAAAACTGTTTTTT. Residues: CASSLARDRGRLDEKLFF.

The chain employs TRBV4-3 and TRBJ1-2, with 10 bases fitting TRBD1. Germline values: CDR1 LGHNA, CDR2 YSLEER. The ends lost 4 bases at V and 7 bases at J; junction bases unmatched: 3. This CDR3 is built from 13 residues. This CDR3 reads CASSRGQGVGYTF. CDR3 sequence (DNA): TGCGCCAGCAGCCGCGGACAGGGGGTTGGCTACACCTTC.

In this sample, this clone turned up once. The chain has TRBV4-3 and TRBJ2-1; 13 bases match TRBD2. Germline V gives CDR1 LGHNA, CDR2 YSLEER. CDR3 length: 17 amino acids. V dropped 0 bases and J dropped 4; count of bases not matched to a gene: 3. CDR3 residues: CASSQESGLAGYNEQFF. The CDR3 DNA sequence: TGCGCCAGCAGCCAAGAGTCGGGACTAGCGGGATACAATGAGCAGTTCTTC.

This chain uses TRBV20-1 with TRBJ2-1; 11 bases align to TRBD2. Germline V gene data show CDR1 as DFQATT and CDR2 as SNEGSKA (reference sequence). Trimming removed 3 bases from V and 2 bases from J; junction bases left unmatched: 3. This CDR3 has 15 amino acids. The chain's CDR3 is CSASVTSGTYNEQFF. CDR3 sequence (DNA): TGCAGTGCTAGTGTGACTAGCGGGACCTACAATGAGCAGTTCTTC.

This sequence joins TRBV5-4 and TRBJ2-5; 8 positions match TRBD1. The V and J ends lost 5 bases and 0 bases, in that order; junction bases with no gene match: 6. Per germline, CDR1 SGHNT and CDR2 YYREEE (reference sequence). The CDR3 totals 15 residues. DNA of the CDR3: TGTGCCAGCAGTCGAGGACAGGGCAACCAAGAGACCCAGTACTTC. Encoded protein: CASSRGQGNQETQYF. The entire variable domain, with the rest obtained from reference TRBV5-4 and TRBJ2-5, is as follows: ETGVTQSPTHLIKTRGQQVTLRCSSQSGHNTVSWYQQALGQGPQFIFQYYREEENGRGNFPPRFSGLQFPNYSSELNVNALELDDSALYLCASSRGQGNQETQYFGPGTRLLVL.

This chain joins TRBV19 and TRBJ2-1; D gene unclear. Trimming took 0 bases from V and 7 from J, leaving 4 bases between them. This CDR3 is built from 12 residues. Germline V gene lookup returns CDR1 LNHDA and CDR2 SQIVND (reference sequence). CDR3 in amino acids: CASSIDRNEQFF. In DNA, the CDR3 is TGTGCCAGTAGTATAGACAGGAATGAGCAGTTCTTC.

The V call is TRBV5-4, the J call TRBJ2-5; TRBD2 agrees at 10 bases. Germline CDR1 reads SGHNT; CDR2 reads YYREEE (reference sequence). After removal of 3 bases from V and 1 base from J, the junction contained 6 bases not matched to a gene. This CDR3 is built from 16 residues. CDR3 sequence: CASSSKREGAQETQYF. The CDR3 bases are TGTGCCAGCAGCTCCAAGCGGGAGGGGGCCCAAGAGACCCAGTACTTC.

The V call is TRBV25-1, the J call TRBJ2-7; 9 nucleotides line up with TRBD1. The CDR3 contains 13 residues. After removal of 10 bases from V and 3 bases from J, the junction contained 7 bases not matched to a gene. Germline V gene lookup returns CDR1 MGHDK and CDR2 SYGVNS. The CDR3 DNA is TGTGCCACCGCGGACAGGGGCAACTACGAGCAGTACTTC. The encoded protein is CATADRGNYEQYF.

The CDR3: CASSFQGGLGQPQHF. The CDR3 DNA reads TGTGCCAGTAGTTTCCAGGGGGGCCTTGGACAGCCCCAGCATTTT. This rearrangement joins TRBV19 to TRBJ1-5; 7 nucleotides agree with TRBD1. Germline V gene lookup returns CDR1 LNHDA and CDR2 SQIVND (reference sequence). CDR3 length equals 15 residues. J lost 7 bases, V lost 5 bases, and 11 bases had no gene match.

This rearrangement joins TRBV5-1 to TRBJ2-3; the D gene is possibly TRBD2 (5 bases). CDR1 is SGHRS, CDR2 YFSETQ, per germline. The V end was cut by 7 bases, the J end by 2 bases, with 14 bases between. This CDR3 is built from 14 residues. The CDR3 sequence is CASHGVEATDTQYF. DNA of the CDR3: TGCGCCAGCCACGGGGTTGAGGCCACAGATACGCAGTATTTT.